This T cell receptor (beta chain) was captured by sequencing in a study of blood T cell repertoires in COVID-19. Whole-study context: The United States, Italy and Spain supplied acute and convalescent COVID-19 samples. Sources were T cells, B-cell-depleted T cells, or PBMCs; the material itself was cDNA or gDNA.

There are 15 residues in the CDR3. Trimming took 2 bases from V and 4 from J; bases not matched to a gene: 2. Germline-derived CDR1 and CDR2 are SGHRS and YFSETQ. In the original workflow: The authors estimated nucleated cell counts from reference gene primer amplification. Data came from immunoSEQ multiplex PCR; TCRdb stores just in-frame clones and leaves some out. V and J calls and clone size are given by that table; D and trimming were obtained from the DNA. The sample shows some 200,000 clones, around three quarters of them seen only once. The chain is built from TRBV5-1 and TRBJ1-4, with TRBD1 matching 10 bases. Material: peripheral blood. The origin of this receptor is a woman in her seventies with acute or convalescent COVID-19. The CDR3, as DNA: TGCGCCAGCAGCTTCGGGACAGGGGATAATGAAAAACTGTTTTTT. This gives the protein CASSFGTGDNEKLFF.